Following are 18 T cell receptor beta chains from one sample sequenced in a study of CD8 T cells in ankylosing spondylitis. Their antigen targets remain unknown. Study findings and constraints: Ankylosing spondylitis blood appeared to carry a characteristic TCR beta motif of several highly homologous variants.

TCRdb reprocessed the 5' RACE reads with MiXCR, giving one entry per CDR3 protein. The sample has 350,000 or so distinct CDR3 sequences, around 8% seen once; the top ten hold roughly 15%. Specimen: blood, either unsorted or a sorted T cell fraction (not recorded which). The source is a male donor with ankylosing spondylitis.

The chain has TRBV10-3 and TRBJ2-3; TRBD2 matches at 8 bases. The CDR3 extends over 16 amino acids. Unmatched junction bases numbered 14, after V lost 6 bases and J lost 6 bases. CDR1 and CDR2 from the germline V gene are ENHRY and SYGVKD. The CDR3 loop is CAISGVFSGTGDTQYF. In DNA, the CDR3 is TGTGCCATCAGCGGGGTTTTTAGCGGGACTGGCGATACGCAGTATTTT.

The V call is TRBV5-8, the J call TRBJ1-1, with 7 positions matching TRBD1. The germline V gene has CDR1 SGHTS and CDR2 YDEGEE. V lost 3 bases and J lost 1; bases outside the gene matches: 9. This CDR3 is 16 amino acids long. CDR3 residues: CASSSLHRGANTEAFF. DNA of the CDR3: TGTGCCAGCAGCTCACTCCACAGGGGAGCGAACACTGAAGCTTTCTTT.

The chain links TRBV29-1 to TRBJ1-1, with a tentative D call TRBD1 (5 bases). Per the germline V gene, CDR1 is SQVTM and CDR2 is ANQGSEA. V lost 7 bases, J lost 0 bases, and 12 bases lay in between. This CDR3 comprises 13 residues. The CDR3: CSAVMTVNTEAFF. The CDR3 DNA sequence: TGCAGCGCGGTGATGACAGTGAACACTGAAGCTTTCTTT.

The CDR3 spells CASSWEMNTEAFF. CDR3 coding DNA: TGCGCCAGCAGCTGGGAGATGAACACTGAAGCTTTCTTT. The V call is TRBV5-1, the J call TRBJ1-1; D is unclear. The CDR3 runs 13 residues. The germline V gene has CDR1 SGHRS and CDR2 YFSETQ. V was shortened by 3 bases and J by 0 bases, with 6 bases between the two germline ends.

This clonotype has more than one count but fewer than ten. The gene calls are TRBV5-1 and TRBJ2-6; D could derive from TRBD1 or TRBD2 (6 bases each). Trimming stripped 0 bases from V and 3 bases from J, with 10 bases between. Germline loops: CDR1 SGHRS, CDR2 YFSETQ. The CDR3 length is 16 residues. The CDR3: CASSLEGGNGANVLTF. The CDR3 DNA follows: TGCGCCAGCAGCTTGGAGGGGGGAAATGGGGCCAACGTCCTGACTTTC. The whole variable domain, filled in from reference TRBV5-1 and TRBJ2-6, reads KAGVTQTPRYLIKTRGQQVTLSCSPISGHRSVSWYQQTPGQGLQFLFEYFSETQRNKGNFPGRFSGRQFSNSRSEMNVSTLELGDSALYLCASSLEGGNGANVLTFGAGSRLTVL.

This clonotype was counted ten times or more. CDR3 bases: TGCAGTGCTAGCGCCGGACCGAGGAGCAATCAGCCCCAGCATTTT. Translating gives CSASAGPRSNQPQHF. The chain uses TRBV20-1 and TRBJ1-5; D gene unclear. The CDR3 runs 15 residues. CDR1 is DFQATT, CDR2 SNEGSKA, per germline (reference sequence). Trimming left V 3 bases short and J 1 base short, with 13 bases between.

The CDR3: CSVEPGQGAFEQYF. The CDR3 coding sequence is TGCAGCGTTGAACCGGGACAGGGGGCTTTCGAGCAGTACTTC. The gene calls are TRBV29-1 and TRBJ2-7, with 12 bases fitting TRBD1. V dropped 2 bases and J dropped 6; count of bases not matched to a gene: 5. CDR3 length: 14 residues. Germline V gene lookup returns CDR1 SQVTM and CDR2 ANQGSEA.

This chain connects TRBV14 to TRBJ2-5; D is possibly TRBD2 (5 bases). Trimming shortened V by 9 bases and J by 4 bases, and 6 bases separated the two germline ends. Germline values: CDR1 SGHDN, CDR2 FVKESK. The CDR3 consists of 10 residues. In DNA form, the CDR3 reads TGTGCCAGTGAGGGAGAGACCCAGTACTTC. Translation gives CASEGETQYF.

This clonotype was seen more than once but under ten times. In nucleotides, the CDR3 is TGTGCCAGTAGCACAAATCGACAGAGGGGGTCCCTGGAGCAGTTCTTC. This translates into CASSTNRQRGSLEQFF. V is TRBV19 and J is TRBJ2-1; D might be TRBD1 (6 bases). The germline V gene encodes CDR1 LNHDA and CDR2 SQIVND (reference sequence). The V end lost 6 bases, the J end lost 10 bases, and 25 bases lay between the germline ends. The CDR3 is 16 amino acids.

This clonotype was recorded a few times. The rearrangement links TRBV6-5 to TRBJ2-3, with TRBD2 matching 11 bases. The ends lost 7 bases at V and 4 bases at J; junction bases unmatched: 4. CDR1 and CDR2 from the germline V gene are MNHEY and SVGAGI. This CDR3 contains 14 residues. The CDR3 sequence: CASITSGSADTQYF. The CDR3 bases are TGTGCCAGCATTACTAGCGGGAGTGCAGATACGCAGTATTTT.

The CDR3 DNA reads TGCAGTGCTCCGGGAGTCCCCAATGAGCAGTTCTTC. Translating it yields CSAPGVPNEQFF. The chain employs TRBV20-1 and TRBJ2-1; tentative D call: TRBD2 (6 bases). V was pared by 5 bases and J by 6 bases, with 11 bases between. In germline, CDR1 is DFQATT, CDR2 SNEGSKA (reference sequence). CDR3 length: 12 amino acids.

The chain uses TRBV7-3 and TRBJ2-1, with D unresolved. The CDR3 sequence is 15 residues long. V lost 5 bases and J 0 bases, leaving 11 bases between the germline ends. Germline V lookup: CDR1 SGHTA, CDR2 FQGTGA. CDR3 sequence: CASSPQASSYNEQFF. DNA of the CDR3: TGTGCCAGCAGCCCCCAGGCGAGCTCCTACAATGAGCAGTTCTTC.

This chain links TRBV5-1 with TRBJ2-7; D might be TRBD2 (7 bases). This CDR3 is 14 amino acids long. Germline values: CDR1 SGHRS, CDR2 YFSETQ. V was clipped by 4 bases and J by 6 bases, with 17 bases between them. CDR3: CASSGGTGGLEQYF. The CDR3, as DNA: TGCGCCAGCAGCGGGGGGACCGGGGGGCTCGAGCAGTACTTC.

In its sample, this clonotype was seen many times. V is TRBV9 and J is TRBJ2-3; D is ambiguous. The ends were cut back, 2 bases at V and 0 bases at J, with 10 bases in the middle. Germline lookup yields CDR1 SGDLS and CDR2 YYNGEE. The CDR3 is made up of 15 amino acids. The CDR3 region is CASSVQFYSTDTQYF. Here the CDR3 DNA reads TGTGCCAGCAGCGTTCAGTTCTACAGCACAGATACGCAGTATTTT.

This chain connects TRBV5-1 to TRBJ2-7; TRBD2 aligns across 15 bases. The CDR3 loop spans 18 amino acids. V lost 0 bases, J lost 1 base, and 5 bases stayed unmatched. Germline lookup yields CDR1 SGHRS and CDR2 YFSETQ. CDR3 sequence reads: CASSLGTSGRASSYEQYF. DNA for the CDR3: TGCGCCAGCAGCTTGGGGACTAGCGGGAGGGCATCATCCTACGAGCAGTACTTC.

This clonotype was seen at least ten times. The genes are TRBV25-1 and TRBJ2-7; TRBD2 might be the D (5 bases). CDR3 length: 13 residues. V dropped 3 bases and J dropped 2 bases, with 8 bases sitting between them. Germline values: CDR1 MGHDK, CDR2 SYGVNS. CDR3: CASSDHGTYEQYF. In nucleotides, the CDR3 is TGTGCCAGCAGTGATCACGGGACCTACGAGCAGTACTTC.

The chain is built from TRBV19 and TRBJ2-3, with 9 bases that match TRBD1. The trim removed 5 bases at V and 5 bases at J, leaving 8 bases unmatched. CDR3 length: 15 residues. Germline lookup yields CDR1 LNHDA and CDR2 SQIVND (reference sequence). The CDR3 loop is CASSPSGTGIDTQYF. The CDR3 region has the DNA TGTGCCAGTAGTCCCTCCGGGACAGGGATAGATACGCAGTATTTT.

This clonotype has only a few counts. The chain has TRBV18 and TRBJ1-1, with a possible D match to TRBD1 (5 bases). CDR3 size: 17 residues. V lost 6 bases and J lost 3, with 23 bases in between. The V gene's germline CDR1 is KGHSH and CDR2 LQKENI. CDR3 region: CASSPGKGGQDHTEAFF. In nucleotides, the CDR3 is TGTGCCAGCTCGCCAGGGAAAGGCGGACAAGACCACACTGAAGCTTTCTTT.